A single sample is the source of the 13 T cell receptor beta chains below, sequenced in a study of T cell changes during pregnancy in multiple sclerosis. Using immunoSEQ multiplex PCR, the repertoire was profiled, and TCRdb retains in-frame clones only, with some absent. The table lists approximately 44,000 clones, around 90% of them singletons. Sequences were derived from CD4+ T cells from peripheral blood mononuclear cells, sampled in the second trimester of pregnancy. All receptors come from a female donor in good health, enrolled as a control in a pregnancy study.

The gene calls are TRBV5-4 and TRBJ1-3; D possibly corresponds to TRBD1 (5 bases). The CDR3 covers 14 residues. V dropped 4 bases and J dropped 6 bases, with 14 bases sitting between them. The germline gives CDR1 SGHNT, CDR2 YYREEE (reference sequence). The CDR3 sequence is CASSQGGGTNTIYF. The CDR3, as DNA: TGTGCCAGCAGCCAGGGTGGAGGGACAAACACCATATATTTT.

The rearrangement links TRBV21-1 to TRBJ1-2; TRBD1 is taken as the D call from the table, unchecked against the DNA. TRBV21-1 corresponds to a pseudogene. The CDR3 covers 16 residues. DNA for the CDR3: TGTGCCAGCAGCAAAGAAATCAGGCACCGCCTCTATGGCTACACCTTC. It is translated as CASSKEIRHRLYGYTF.

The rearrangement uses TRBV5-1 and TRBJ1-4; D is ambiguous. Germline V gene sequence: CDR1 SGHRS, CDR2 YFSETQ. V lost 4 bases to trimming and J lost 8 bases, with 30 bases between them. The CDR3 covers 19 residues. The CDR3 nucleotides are TGCGCCAGCAGCCTGGGCCCTCTCTTCGGCGGGTTGTTTGGGGAAAAACTGTTTTTT. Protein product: CASSLGPLFGGLFGEKLFF.

The CDR3 region has the DNA TGTGCCAGCAGCGTCTACACCGGGGAGCTGTTTTTT. Protein product: CASSVYTGELFF. This chain joins TRBV28 and TRBJ2-2; the D is unclear. Trimming took off 6 bases at V and 3 bases at J, with 5 bases between the two ends. This CDR3 spans 12 amino acids. In germline, CDR1 is MDHEN, CDR2 SYDVKM.

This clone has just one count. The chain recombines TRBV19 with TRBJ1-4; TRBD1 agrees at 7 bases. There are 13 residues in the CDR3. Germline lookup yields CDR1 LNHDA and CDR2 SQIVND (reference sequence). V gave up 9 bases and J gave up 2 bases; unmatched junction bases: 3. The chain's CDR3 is CASRDSTNEKLFF. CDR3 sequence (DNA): TGTGCCAGCAGGGACAGTACTAATGAAAAACTGTTTTTT.

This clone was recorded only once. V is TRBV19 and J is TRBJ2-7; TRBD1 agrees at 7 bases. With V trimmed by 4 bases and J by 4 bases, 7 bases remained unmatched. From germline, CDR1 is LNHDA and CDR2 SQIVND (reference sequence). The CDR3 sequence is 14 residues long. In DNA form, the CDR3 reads TGTGCCAGTAGTACACCGGGACAGCCATACGAGCAGTACTTC. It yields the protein CASSTPGQPYEQYF.

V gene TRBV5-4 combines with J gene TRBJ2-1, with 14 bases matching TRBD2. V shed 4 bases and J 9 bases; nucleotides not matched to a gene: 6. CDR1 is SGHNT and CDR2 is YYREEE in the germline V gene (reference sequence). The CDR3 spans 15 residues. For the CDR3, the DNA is TGTGCCAGCAGCCTGCGGACTAGCGGGGGGACTGAGCAGTTCTTC. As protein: CASSLRTSGGTEQFF.

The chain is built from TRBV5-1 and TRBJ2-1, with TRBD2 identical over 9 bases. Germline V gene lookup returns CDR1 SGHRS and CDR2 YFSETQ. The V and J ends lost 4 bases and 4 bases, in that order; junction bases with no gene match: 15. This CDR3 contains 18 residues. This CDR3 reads CASSAGRRTAGGYNEQFF. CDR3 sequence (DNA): TGCGCCAGCAGCGCCGGTCGCCGGACGGCGGGGGGGTACAATGAGCAGTTCTTC.

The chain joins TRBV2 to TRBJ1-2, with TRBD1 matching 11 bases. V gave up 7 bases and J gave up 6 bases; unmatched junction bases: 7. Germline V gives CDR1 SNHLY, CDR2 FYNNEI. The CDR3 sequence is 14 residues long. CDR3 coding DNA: TGTGCCAGCAATACGGGACAGGGGGTGCATGGCTACACCTTC. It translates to CASNTGQGVHGYTF.

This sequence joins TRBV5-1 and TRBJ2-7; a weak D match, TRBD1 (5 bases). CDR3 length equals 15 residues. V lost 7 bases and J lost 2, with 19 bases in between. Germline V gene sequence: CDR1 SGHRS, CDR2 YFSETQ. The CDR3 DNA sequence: TGCGCCAGCTCTCGACAGCAGGGTTTGGCCTACGAGCAGTACTTC. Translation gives CASSRQQGLAYEQYF.

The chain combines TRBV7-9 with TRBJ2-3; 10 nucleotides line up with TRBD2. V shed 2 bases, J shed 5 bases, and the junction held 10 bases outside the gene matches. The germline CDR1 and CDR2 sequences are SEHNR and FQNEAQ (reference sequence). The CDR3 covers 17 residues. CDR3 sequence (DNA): TGTGCCAGCAGCTTAAGGGGCCTAGCGGGGGCCCAAGATACGCAGTATTTT. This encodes CASSLRGLAGAQDTQYF.

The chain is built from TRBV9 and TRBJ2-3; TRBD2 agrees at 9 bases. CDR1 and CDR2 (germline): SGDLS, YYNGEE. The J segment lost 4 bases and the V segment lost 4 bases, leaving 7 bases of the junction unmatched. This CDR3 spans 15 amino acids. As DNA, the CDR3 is TGTGCCAGCAGCCCCCCCGGGACTAGCCCAGATACGCAGTATTTT. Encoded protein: CASSPPGTSPDTQYF.

The CDR3 here is CASSQDRLAGVGRNTGELFF. The CDR3 DNA reads as TGTGCCAGCAGCCAAGATCGATTAGCGGGAGTGGGTAGGAACACCGGGGAGCTGTTTTTT. The chain couples TRBV4-2 to TRBJ2-2; 9 positions agree with TRBD2. Losses at the gene ends were 0 bases for V and 1 base for J; bases not matched to a gene: 12. Per germline, CDR1 LGHNA and CDR2 YNFKEQ. The CDR3 is 20 residues long.